This T cell receptor beta chain was captured by sequencing in a study of T cell changes during pregnancy in multiple sclerosis. Repertoires were generated with immunoSEQ multiplex PCR, while TCRdb's copy carries only in-frame clones and drops some. The sample consists of 85,000 to 100,000 clones, 85% to 95% of them appearing once. Only a few counts were recorded for this clone. CDR3 length: 17 residues. The sequencing used peripheral blood, collected after pregnancy. This chain uses TRBV21-1 with TRBJ1-5; the table's D call TRBD1 went unverified against the DNA. TRBV21-1 is annotated as a pseudogene. The sequence was obtained from a female donor with multiple sclerosis, enrolled in a pregnancy study. The CDR3 coding sequence is TGTGCCAGCAGCAAATGTATACAGGCCGATAGCAATCAGCCCCAGCATTTT. Translated: CASSKCIQADSNQPQHF.